The present T cell receptor (beta chain) was sequenced within a study of blood T cell repertoires in COVID-19. Turning to the study itself: Specimens from acute and convalescent COVID-19 originated in the United States, Italy and Spain.

Recruitment covered 20 to 25 US areas and drew participants whose ages spanned roughly 18 to 100 years. Assignment of participants to cohorts was predicated upon participant-reported clinical history. The CDR3 contains 12 residues. Germline CDR1 and CDR2: LGHDT and YNNKEL (reference sequence). V was pared by 4 bases and J by 8 bases, with 11 bases between. In the original workflow: Cell counts per sample came from amplifying reference gene primers. The repertoire was sequenced with immunoSEQ multiplex PCR; TCRdb's copy has only in-frame clones and lacks some. V, J and clone size are those of that table, while D and trimming were read from the DNA. There are hundreds of thousands of clones in the sample; less than 90% occur only once, and over 3% lies in the top ten.

This chain joins TRBV3-1 (or the pseudogene TRBV3-2) and TRBJ1-2; a weak D match, TRBD1 (5 bases). The sample taken for sequencing was PBMCs or T cells enriched from blood (not recorded which). This clonotype originated in a woman aged 50 to 65 in a cohort exposed to, infected with or recovered from COVID-19 (not recorded which). The CDR3, as DNA: TGTGCCAGCAGCCCAGGGTCGCGAGGCTACACCTTC. Translated, it gives CASSPGSRGYTF.